A selection of T cell receptor beta chains follows, all from one sample in a study of beta chain features in type 1 diabetes. Generated by immunoSEQ multiplex PCR, the TCRdb table keeps only in-frame clones and is missing some. The sample contains some 240,000 clones, roughly 17% of which appear only once. The material sequenced was naive CD4+ T cells from blood. The receptor source for this set is a man under 40 with type 1 diabetes. Both conserved end residues are part of each CDR3. A D gene is named only where the DNA matches it firmly. Some rows mark clone size as missing; the rest say once, few, many or name a class of expanded clone.

CDR3 protein: CASSFQVSSSGANVLTF
CDR3 DNA: TGTGCCAGCAGCTTTCAGGTCTCGAGCTCTGGGGCCAACGTCCTGACTTTC
V gene: TRBV7-9
D gene: .
J gene: TRBJ2-6
clone size: .

CDR3 protein: CASSFWGPWETQYF
CDR3 DNA: TGTGCCAGCAGCTTCTGGGGTCCGTGGGAGACCCAGTACTTC
V gene: TRBV21-1
D gene: .
J gene: TRBJ2-5
clone size: .

CDR3 protein: CASSLDRKSTGELFF
CDR3 DNA: TGTGCCAGCAGCTTGGACAGAAAAAGCACCGGGGAGCTGTTTTTT
V gene: TRBV5-4
D gene: .
J gene: TRBJ2-2
clone size: few

CDR3 protein: CASSLNPGASQHF
CDR3 DNA: TGTGCCAGCAGCTTAAACCCGGGCGCGTCTCAGCATTTT
V gene: TRBV7-9
D gene: .
J gene: TRBJ1-5
clone size: .

CDR3 protein: CASSVLDEQFF
CDR3 DNA: TGTGCCAGCAGTGTACTGGATGAGCAGTTCTTC
V gene: TRBV2
D gene: .
J gene: TRBJ2-1
clone size: few

CDR3 protein: CASSLGGSRDEAFF
CDR3 DNA: TGTGCCAGCAGCTTGGGGGGATCAAGGGATGAAGCTTTCTTT
V gene: TRBV7-9
D gene: .
J gene: TRBJ1-1
clone size: .

CDR3 protein: CASSRPGGRMNTEAFF
CDR3 DNA: TGCGCCAGCAGCCGGCCTGGAGGCAGAATGAACACTGAAGCTTTCTTT
V gene: TRBV4-1
D gene: .
J gene: TRBJ1-1
clone size: .

CDR3 protein: CASSAEENDRAGEYF
CDR3 DNA: TGTGCCAGCAGCGCTGAGGAAAATGACAGAGCTGGGGAGTACTTC
V gene: TRBV7-9
D gene: .
J gene: TRBJ2-7
clone size: .

CDR3 protein: CSVGSVLAKNIQYF
CDR3 DNA: TGCAGCGTTGGGAGTGTTCTAGCCAAAAACATTCAGTACTTC
V gene: TRBV29-1
D gene: .
J gene: TRBJ2-4
clone size: .

CDR3 protein: CASSISGTEDYNEQFF
CDR3 DNA: TGTGCCAGTAGTATATCCGGGACGGAAGATTACAATGAGCAGTTCTTC
V gene: TRBV19
D gene: .
J gene: TRBJ2-1
clone size: .

CDR3 protein: CASSVASGGYNEQFF
CDR3 DNA: TGTGCCAGCAGCGTAGCTAGCGGAGGCTACAATGAGCAGTTCTTC
V gene: TRBV9
D gene: TRBD2
J gene: TRBJ2-1
clone size: few

CDR3 protein: CSASPREKLFF
CDR3 DNA: TGCAGTGCTAGCCCTCGGGAAAAACTGTTTTTT
V gene: TRBV20-1
D gene: .
J gene: TRBJ1-4
clone size: .

CDR3 protein: CASSQLTGGSFETQYF
CDR3 DNA: TGTGCCAGCAGCCAACTCACAGGGGGCTCTTTTGAGACCCAGTACTTC
V gene: TRBV7-2
D gene: TRBD1
J gene: TRBJ2-5
clone size: few

CDR3 protein: CASSLRDGNIQYF
CDR3 DNA: TGTGCCAGCAGCTTACGGGACGGAAACATTCAGTACTTC
V gene: TRBV7-3
D gene: .
J gene: TRBJ2-4
clone size: .

CDR3 protein: CASSQEVPGAGYEQYF
CDR3 DNA: TGCGCCAGCAGCCAAGAGGTGCCGGGGGCCGGCTACGAGCAGTACTTC
V gene: TRBV4-3
D gene: .
J gene: TRBJ2-7
clone size: .

CDR3 protein: CASSVERDEQFF
CDR3 DNA: TGTGCCAGCAGCGTAGAGAGGGATGAGCAGTTCTTC
V gene: TRBV9
D gene: .
J gene: TRBJ2-1
clone size: .

CDR3 protein: CASSRLGGNTGELFF
CDR3 DNA: TGTGCCAGCAGTCGACTTGGCGGCAACACCGGGGAGCTGTTTTTT
V gene: TRBV25-1
D gene: .
J gene: TRBJ2-2
clone size: few

CDR3 protein: CACTTGVSNQPQHF
CDR3 DNA: TGTGCCTGTACGACAGGGGTAAGCAATCAGCCCCAGCATTTT
V gene: TRBV30
D gene: TRBD1
J gene: TRBJ1-5
clone size: few

CDR3 protein: CAGGTDQETQYF
CDR3 DNA: TGTGCCGGGGGGACGGACCAAGAGACCCAGTACTTC
V gene: TRBV28
D gene: .
J gene: TRBJ2-5
clone size: few

CDR3 protein: CASRNDWEGTGELFF
CDR3 DNA: TGTGCCAGCAGGAATGACTGGGAGGGCACCGGGGAGCTGTTTTTT
V gene: TRBV6-5
D gene: TRBD2
J gene: TRBJ2-2
clone size: few

CDR3 protein: CSGRANTEAFF
CDR3 DNA: TGCAGCGGCCGGGCGAACACTGAAGCTTTCTTT
V gene: TRBV29-1
D gene: .
J gene: TRBJ1-1
clone size: few

CDR3 protein: CSVGSGDSGANVLTF
CDR3 DNA: TGCAGCGTCGGATCGGGTGACTCTGGGGCCAACGTCCTGACTTTC
V gene: TRBV29-1
D gene: .
J gene: TRBJ2-6
clone size: few